This TCR beta chain was sequenced in a study of T cell responses to AZD1222 COVID-19 vaccine. The overall study: Timing groups of about 4 and about 12 weeks for second doses were pooled. General study findings and limits: White British ancestry dominated among donors, who included more females, and clonal diversity was possibly underestimated. At baseline, seropositivity was found in only 6 or 7 AZD1222 recipients.

V was pared by 3 bases and J by 5 bases, with 13 bases between. CDR3 length: 14 residues. Looked up from germline, CDR1 is SGHAT and CDR2 is FQNNGV. Turning to this clone: Its specificity is unknown.

Measured with immunoSEQ multiplex PCR; TCRdb has only the in-frame clones, and not every one. Of fewer than 120,000 clones in the sample, about 87% were seen once. The sequence derives from an adult in good health. Sequencing was performed on peripheral blood, taken on day 0 of AZD1222 vaccination. V is TRBV11-2 and J is TRBJ2-5; D not certain. The CDR3 is CASSFQPGVETQYF. The CDR3, as DNA: TGTGCCAGCAGCTTTCAGCCTGGGGTGGAGACCCAGTACTTC.